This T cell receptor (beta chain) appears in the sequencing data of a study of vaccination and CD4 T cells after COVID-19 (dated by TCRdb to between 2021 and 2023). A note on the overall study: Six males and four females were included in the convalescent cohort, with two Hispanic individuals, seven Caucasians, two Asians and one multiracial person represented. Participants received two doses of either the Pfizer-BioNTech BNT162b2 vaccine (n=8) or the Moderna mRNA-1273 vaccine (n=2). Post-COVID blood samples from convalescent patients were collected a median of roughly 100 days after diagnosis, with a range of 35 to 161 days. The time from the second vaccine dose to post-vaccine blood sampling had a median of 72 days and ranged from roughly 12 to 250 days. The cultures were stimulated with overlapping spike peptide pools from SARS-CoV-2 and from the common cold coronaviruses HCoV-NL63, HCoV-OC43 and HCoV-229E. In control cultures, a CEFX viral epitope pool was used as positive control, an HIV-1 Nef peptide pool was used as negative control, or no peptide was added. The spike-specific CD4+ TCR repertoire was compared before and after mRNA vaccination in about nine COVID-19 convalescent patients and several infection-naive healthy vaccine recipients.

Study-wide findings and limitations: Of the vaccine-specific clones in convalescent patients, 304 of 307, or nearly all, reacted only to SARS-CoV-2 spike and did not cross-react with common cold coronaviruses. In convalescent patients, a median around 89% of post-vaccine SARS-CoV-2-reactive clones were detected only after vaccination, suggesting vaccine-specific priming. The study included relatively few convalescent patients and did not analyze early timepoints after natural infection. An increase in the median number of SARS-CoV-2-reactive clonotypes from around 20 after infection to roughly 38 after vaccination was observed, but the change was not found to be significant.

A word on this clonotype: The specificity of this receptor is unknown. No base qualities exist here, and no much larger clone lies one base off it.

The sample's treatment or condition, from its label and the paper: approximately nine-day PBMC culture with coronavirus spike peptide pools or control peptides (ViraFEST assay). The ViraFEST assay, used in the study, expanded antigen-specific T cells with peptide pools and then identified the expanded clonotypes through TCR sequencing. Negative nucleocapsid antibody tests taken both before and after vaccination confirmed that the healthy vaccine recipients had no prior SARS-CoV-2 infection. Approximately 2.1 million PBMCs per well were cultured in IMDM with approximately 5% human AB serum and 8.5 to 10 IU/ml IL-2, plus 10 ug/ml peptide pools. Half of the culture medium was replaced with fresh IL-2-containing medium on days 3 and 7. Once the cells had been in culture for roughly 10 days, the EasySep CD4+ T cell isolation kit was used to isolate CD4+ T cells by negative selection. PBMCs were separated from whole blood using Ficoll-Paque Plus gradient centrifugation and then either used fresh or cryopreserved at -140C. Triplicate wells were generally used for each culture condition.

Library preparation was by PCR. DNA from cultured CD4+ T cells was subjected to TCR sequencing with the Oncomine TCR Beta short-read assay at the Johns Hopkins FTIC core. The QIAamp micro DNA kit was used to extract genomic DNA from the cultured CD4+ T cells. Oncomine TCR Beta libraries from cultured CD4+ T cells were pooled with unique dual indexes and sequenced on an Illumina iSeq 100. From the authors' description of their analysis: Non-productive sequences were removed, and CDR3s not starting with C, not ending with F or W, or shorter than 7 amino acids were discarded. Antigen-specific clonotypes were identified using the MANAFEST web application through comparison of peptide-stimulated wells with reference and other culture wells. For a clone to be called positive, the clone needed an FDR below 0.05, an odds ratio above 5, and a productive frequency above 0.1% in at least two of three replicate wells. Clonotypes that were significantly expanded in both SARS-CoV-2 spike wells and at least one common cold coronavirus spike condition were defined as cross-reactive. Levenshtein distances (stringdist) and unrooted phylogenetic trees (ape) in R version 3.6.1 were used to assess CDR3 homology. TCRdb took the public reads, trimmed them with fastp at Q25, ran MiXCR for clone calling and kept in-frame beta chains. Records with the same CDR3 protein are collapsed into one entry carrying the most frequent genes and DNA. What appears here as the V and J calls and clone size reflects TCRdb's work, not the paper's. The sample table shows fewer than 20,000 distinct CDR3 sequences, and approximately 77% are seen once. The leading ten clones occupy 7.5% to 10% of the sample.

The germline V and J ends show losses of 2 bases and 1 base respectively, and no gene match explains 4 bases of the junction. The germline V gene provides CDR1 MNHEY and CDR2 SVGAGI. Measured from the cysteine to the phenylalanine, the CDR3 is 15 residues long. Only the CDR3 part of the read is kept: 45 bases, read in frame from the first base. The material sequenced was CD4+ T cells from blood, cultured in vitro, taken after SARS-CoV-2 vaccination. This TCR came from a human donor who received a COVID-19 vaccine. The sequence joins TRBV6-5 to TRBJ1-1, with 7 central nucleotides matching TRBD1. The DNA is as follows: TGTGCCAGCAGTTACCAGGGGGAGGGGAACACTGAAGCTTTCTTT. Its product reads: CASSYQGEGNTEAFF.